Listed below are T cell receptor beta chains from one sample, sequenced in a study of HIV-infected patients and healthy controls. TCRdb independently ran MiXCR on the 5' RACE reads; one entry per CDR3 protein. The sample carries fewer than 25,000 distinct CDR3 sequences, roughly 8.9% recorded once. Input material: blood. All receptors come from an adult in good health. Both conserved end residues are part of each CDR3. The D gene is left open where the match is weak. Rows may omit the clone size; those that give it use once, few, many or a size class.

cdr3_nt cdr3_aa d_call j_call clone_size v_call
TGTGCCAGCAGTTTTCCCACTCCAGGACAGGGAAAAAAACCAAAACCTAGGGTGGCCAACGTCCTGACTTTC CASSFPTPGQGKKPKPRVANVLTF TRBD1 TRBJ2-6 many TRBV28
TGTGCCAGCAGCAAGTTGGGACTAGCGGGAGGGCCCGGGTCCTACAATGAGCAGTTCTTC CASSKLGLAGGPGSYNEQFF TRBD2 TRBJ2-1 many TRBV28
TGTGCCAGCAGGGACGGAATGAACACTGAAGCTTTCTTT CASRDGMNTEAFF NA TRBJ1-1 many TRBV6-1
TGTGCCAGCAGCCCCCGCTCGTCAGCCGTAGGGGCCTACGAGCAGTACTTC CASSPRSSAVGAYEQYF NA TRBJ2-7 many TRBV7-8
TGTGCCAGCAGTGACAGGGGCCGCGGAGAAGATACGCAGTATTTT CASSDRGRGEDTQYF TRBD1 TRBJ2-3 medium-sized TRBV28
TGCGCCAGCAGCTTGGCCCGGAACACTGAAGCTTTCTTT CASSLARNTEAFF NA TRBJ1-1 many TRBV5-1
TGCAGTGCTAGAGATATGAAAGGGGCACAGAACACTGAAGCTTTCTTT CSARDMKGAQNTEAFF NA TRBJ1-1 few TRBV20-1
TGCAGTGCTAGTGATTTGCGGGATATTCTTGAGCAGTTCTTC CSASDLRDILEQFF NA TRBJ2-1 many TRBV20-1
TGCGCCAGCAGTCAACCGGGACTTAGGCCAACTAATGAAAAACTGTTTTTT CASSQPGLRPTNEKLFF NA TRBJ1-4 many TRBV4-1
TGTGCCAGCAGTTACTCCCCGGGGGCCTCTGAAAAACTGTTTTTT CASSYSPGASEKLFF NA TRBJ1-4 NA TRBV6-5
TGTGCCAGCAAGATGTCCAGCTCTAACCTGGGAGGCTACACCTTC CASKMSSSNLGGYTF NA TRBJ1-2 many TRBV28
TGCAGTGCTAAGGGGGACAGGGATGGTCAGCCCCAGCATTTT CSAKGDRDGQPQHF TRBD1 TRBJ1-5 many TRBV20-1
TGTGCCAGCAGTTTACGGCGGGCCACTCGCATCGGGTGGTCTGGCTACACCTTC CASSLRRATRIGWSGYTF NA TRBJ1-2 NA TRBV27
TGTGCCAGCAGCTCAGGGAAAAGTGCCGGGGAGCTGTTTTTT CASSSGKSAGELFF NA TRBJ2-2 NA TRBV7-4
TGTGCCAGCAGCCCCTCCGGGGGGGGACTCGGCAACACCATATATTTT CASSPSGGGLGNTIYF NA TRBJ1-3 NA TRBV6-5
TGTGCCAGCAGCGCCGGGACAGCGATATACAATGAGCAGTTCTTC CASSAGTAIYNEQFF TRBD1 TRBJ2-1 many TRBV7-2
TGTGCCAGCAGCCCCCGGACACACCAAGAGACCCAGTACTTC CASSPRTHQETQYF NA TRBJ2-5 few TRBV3-1
TGTGCCAGTAGCACAGGGGGCGGAGAGACCCAGTACTTC CASSTGGGETQYF TRBD1 TRBJ2-5 many TRBV19
TGCGCCAGCCGACTAGCTTCCTACAATGAGCAGTTCTTC CASRLASYNEQFF TRBD2 TRBJ2-1 many TRBV5-1
TGCGCCAGCACCCGACAGGGGCGTTCAGACTATGGCTACACCTTC CASTRQGRSDYGYTF TRBD1 TRBJ1-2 many TRBV10-2
TGTGCCAGCAGTGTACCGGGACAGTTCTCTGGGGCCAACGTCCTGACTTTC CASSVPGQFSGANVLTF TRBD1 TRBJ2-6 many TRBV6-1
TGCAGTGCGAACGCCGGGACAGGAGAAGAGACCCAGTACTTC CSANAGTGEETQYF TRBD1 TRBJ2-5 NA TRBV20-1
TGTGCCAGCAGACCCAAGGGGCTCTACACAGATACGCAGTATTTT CASRPKGLYTDTQYF NA TRBJ2-3 NA TRBV27
TGTGCCAGCAATTCCGCAGGAACCTACAATGAGCAGTTCTTC CASNSAGTYNEQFF NA TRBJ2-1 NA TRBV28
TGTGCCAGTCAGGGGGCGTTCGCAACTAATGAAAAACTGTTTTTT CASQGAFATNEKLFF TRBD1 TRBJ1-4 many TRBV28
TGTGCCAGCATACCCTCGCAGGGCCGGGTTTCACCCCTCCACTTT CASIPSQGRVSPLHF NA TRBJ1-6 few TRBV28
TGTGCCAGCAGCATCTACCCCGAGGACAGACTGTACGAGCAGTACTTC CASSIYPEDRLYEQYF NA TRBJ2-7 medium-sized TRBV6-2/TRBV6-3
TGTGCCAGCAGCCTTACTAGCGGTGATGAGCAGTTCTTC CASSLTSGDEQFF TRBD2 TRBJ2-1 many TRBV7-3
TGTGCCAGCAGTCAAGACACAGGGGGCCAAGAGACCCAGTACTTC CASSQDTGGQETQYF TRBD1 TRBJ2-5 many TRBV6-5
TGTGCCAGCAGCTTAGGGCTAGCGGGAGGGGAGACCCAGTACTTC CASSLGLAGGETQYF TRBD2 TRBJ2-5 medium-sized TRBV7-2
TGTGCCAGCAGCTTAGAGTGGGGGGTGACAGGAGCGAACACTGAAGCTTTCTTT CASSLEWGVTGANTEAFF NA TRBJ1-1 many TRBV7-2
TGTGCCTGTTTCCGACAGGGTAGAACAGATACGCAGTATTTT CACFRQGRTDTQYF TRBD1 TRBJ2-3 NA TRBV30
TGCAGTGCTAGAGCGGGAGACGTAAATCAGCCCCAGCATTTT CSARAGDVNQPQHF NA TRBJ1-5 few TRBV20-1
TGTGCCAGCAGCTATGCCGGGACAGGGGGCCGCGGCTACACCTTC CASSYAGTGGRGYTF TRBD1 TRBJ1-2 many TRBV7-9
TGTGCCAGCAGCTCAATGGTCTTAGGGGAGCAGTACTTC CASSSMVLGEQYF NA TRBJ2-7 many TRBV7-2
TGCAGTGCTAGAGTGTTACAGGGTCACAATCAGCCCCAGCATTTT CSARVLQGHNQPQHF NA TRBJ1-5 many TRBV20-1
TGCAGCGTTGCCAGGCAGGGAGAAGAGACCCAGTACTTC CSVARQGEETQYF NA TRBJ2-5 many TRBV29-1
TGTGCCAGCAGCCGAGGACAGCACAACTCCTACGAGCAGTACTTC CASSRGQHNSYEQYF NA TRBJ2-7 many TRBV7-6
TGTGCCAGCAGTTTAGGGGTTTTCACTAGCACAGATACGCAGTATTTT CASSLGVFTSTDTQYF NA TRBJ2-3 medium-sized TRBV28
TGTGCCAGCAGCTTAACCCGGACTAGCGGTCAGTTCTTC CASSLTRTSGQFF TRBD2 TRBJ2-1 many TRBV13
TGTGCCAGCAGTCCTCAACCTTCTAGCACAGATACGCAGTATTTT CASSPQPSSTDTQYF NA TRBJ2-3 NA TRBV27
TGTGCCAGCAGCCATTCGACTAGGAACAATGAGCAGTTCTTC CASSHSTRNNEQFF NA TRBJ2-1 medium-sized TRBV3-1
TGCGCCAGCAGCTTGGACGGGTACGGGGAGACCCAGTACTTC CASSLDGYGETQYF NA TRBJ2-5 few TRBV5-1
TGTGCCAGCAGCAGTGGACAGCCCTCTGGGGCCAACGTCCTGACTTTC CASSSGQPSGANVLTF NA TRBJ2-6 many TRBV11-2
TGCGCCAGCAGCCAATTCCAGGGCAATCAGCCCCAGCATTTT CASSQFQGNQPQHF NA TRBJ1-5 many TRBV4-1
TGTGCCAGCAGCTTAGGCCCTGGAAACACCATATATTTT CASSLGPGNTIYF NA TRBJ1-3 many TRBV7-2
TGTGCCAGCAGGACTAGCGGGCTCTCCTACGAGCAGTACTTC CASRTSGLSYEQYF TRBD2 TRBJ2-7 NA TRBV28
TGTGCCAGCAGTTTCGTGGGGTGGTCTGAGCAGTTCTTC CASSFVGWSEQFF NA TRBJ2-1 many TRBV12-3/TRBV12-4
TGTGCCAGCAGCCTGACTACAGGGGCCGGACCGCCTAATGAAAAACTGTTTTTT CASSLTTGAGPPNEKLFF TRBD1 TRBJ1-4 many TRBV4-2
TGTGCCAGCACCTGGTCGTTGCGGGGGAGCACAGATACGCAGTATTTT CASTWSLRGSTDTQYF TRBD2 TRBJ2-3 few TRBV11-2
TGTGCCAGCAGTTCTATTCTCCGGGACAGGGGCTCAAGTGTAGGAGGCTACACCTTC CASSSILRDRGSSVGGYTF TRBD1 TRBJ1-2 many TRBV28
TGTGCCAGCTCCCGAGGACAGAGAAATCAGCCCCAGCATTTT CASSRGQRNQPQHF NA TRBJ1-5 many TRBV12-3/TRBV12-4
TGCGCCAGCAGCGAAACGGGACTGATTAGCGGGGTAGCCAAAAACATTCAGTACTTC CASSETGLISGVAKNIQYF TRBD2 TRBJ2-4 few TRBV5-1